This T cell receptor beta chain is from a study of identical twins. Concerning this clonotype: Antigen: not known.

A universal primer site was incorporated via template switching, and the cDNA contained unique molecular identifiers. TCRdb ran MiXCR on the 5' RACE reads and lists one entry per CDR3 protein. The data contain under 900,000 distinct CDR3 sequences, 15% to 20% of them singletons. Findings and limits, study-wide: While abundant cord blood beta clonotypes carried fewer insertions, memory repertoires showed no such pattern.

Germline V lookup: CDR1 MNHEY, CDR2 SVGAGI. Trimming pared 2 bases from V and 3 bases from J, leaving 11 bases between. This CDR3 has 15 amino acids. The data also belong to a second study, concerning T cells expressing NK-cell markers. That report notes: An anti-gamma-delta TCR antibody was added in several experiments. It restricted sorting to alpha-beta TCR-expressing T cells.

The source of this sequence is a woman under 30 in good health. The sample consisted of PBMCs. V and J are TRBV6-5 and TRBJ2-1; D is possibly TRBD2 (7 bases). This chain's CDR3 is CASSYAGAGYNEQFF. CDR3 DNA sequence: TGTGCCAGCAGTTACGCGGGGGCTGGCTACAATGAGCAGTTCTTC.